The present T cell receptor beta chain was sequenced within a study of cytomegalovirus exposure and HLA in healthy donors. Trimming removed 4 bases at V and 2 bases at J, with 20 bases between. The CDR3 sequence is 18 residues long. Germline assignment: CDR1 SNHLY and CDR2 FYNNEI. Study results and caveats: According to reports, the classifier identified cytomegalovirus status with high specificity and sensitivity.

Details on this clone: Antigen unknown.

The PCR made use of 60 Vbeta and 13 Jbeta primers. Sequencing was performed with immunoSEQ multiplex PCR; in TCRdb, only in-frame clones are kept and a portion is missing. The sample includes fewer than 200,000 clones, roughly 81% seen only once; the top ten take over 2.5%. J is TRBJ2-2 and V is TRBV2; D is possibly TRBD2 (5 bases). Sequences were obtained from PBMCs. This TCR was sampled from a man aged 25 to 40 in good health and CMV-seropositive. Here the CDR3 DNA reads TGTGCCAGCAGTGCCCGATGGCGGAGCGGAACAAACACCGGGGAGCTGTTTTTT. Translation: CASSARWRSGTNTGELFF.